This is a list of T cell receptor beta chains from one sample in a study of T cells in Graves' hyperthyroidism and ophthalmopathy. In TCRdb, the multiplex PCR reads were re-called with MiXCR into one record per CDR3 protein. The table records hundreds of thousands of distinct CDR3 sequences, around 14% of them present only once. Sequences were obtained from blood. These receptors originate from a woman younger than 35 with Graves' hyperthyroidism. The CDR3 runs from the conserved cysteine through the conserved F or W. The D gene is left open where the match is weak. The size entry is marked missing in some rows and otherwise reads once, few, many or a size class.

cdr3_aa: CASSPDRARNYGYTF; cdr3_nt: TGTGCCAGCAGCCCGGACAGGGCTAGGAACTATGGCTACACCTTC; v_call: TRBV27; clone_size: NA; d_call: TRBD1; j_call: TRBJ1-2
cdr3_aa: CASSGRSGVGYNEQFF; cdr3_nt: TGTGCCAGCAGTGGCCGATCGGGAGTAGGCTACAATGAGCAGTTCTTC; v_call: TRBV2; clone_size: many; d_call: NA; j_call: TRBJ2-1
cdr3_aa: CASSLRRDSGYTF; cdr3_nt: TGCGCCAGCAGCTTGCGGAGGGATAGTGGCTACACCTTC; v_call: TRBV5-1; clone_size: many; d_call: NA; j_call: TRBJ1-2
cdr3_aa: CSAGGGGKGELFF; cdr3_nt: TGCAGTGCGGGCGGAGGCGGGAAGGGGGAGCTGTTTTTT; v_call: TRBV20-1; clone_size: many; d_call: NA; j_call: TRBJ2-2
cdr3_aa: CSANSRENYNEQFF; cdr3_nt: TGCAGTGCTAACTCACGGGAAAACTACAATGAGCAGTTCTTC; v_call: TRBV20-1; clone_size: NA; d_call: NA; j_call: TRBJ2-1
cdr3_aa: CASSQTTGVSYEQYF; cdr3_nt: TGTGCCAGCAGTCAGACTACAGGGGTTTCCTACGAGCAGTACTTC; v_call: TRBV3-1; clone_size: many; d_call: TRBD1; j_call: TRBJ2-7
cdr3_aa: CASSLGVGHGELFF; cdr3_nt: TGTGCCAGCAGCTTAGGGGTGGGACACGGGGAGCTGTTTTTT; v_call: TRBV11-2; clone_size: few; d_call: NA; j_call: TRBJ2-2
cdr3_aa: CASSKGLDGEGDTQYF; cdr3_nt: TGTGCCAGCAGCAAGGGACTAGACGGGGAGGGGGATACGCAGTATTTT; v_call: TRBV27; clone_size: many; d_call: TRBD2; j_call: TRBJ2-3
cdr3_aa: CASSPIGRGHQATQYF; cdr3_nt: TGTGCCAGCAGTCCTATCGGCAGGGGTCACCAAGCGACCCAGTACTTC; v_call: TRBV28; clone_size: many; d_call: NA; j_call: TRBJ2-5
cdr3_aa: CAGSSSSSGNTIYF; cdr3_nt: TGTGCCGGCAGTAGCAGTAGTTCTGGAAACACCATATATTTT; v_call: TRBV28; clone_size: once; d_call: NA; j_call: TRBJ1-3
cdr3_aa: CASSYVWGSNQPQHF; cdr3_nt: TGTGCCAGCAGTTACGTTTGGGGAAGCAATCAGCCCCAGCATTTT; v_call: TRBV6-6; clone_size: NA; d_call: NA; j_call: TRBJ1-5
cdr3_aa: CAISESEVNTEAFF; cdr3_nt: TGTGCCATCAGTGAGTCGGAGGTGAACACTGAAGCTTTCTTT; v_call: TRBV10-3; clone_size: few; d_call: NA; j_call: TRBJ1-1
cdr3_aa: CASSMGNQPQHF; cdr3_nt: TGTGCCAGTAGTATGGGCAATCAGCCCCAGCATTTT; v_call: TRBV6-1; clone_size: many; d_call: NA; j_call: TRBJ1-5
cdr3_aa: CASSLGQTNTEAFF; cdr3_nt: TGTGCCAGCAGCTTGGGACAGACTAACACTGAAGCTTTCTTT; v_call: TRBV11-2; clone_size: many; d_call: TRBD1; j_call: TRBJ1-1
cdr3_aa: CATKVLAGASLGGELFF; cdr3_nt: TGTGCCACCAAAGTCCTAGCGGGAGCCTCATTAGGCGGGGAGCTGTTTTTT; v_call: TRBV15; clone_size: NA; d_call: TRBD2; j_call: TRBJ2-2
cdr3_aa: CASSPGGQGVGKNIQYF; cdr3_nt: TGTGCCAGCAGTCCGGGGGGACAGGGTGTAGGCAAAAACATTCAGTACTTC; v_call: TRBV28; clone_size: many; d_call: TRBD1; j_call: TRBJ2-4
cdr3_aa: CATSRGGLGNTIYF; cdr3_nt: TGTGCCACCAGCAGAGGAGGGCTGGGAAACACCATATATTTT; v_call: TRBV15; clone_size: NA; d_call: NA; j_call: TRBJ1-3
cdr3_aa: CASSVKGQGATEAFF; cdr3_nt: TGTGCCAGCAGCGTAAAGGGACAGGGGGCCACTGAAGCTTTCTTT; v_call: TRBV9; clone_size: once; d_call: TRBD1; j_call: TRBJ1-1
cdr3_aa: CASSRPLISRLGNEQFF; cdr3_nt: TGTGCCAGCAGCAGGCCCCTGATTTCCCGCCTAGGCAATGAGCAGTTCTTC; v_call: TRBV28; clone_size: many; d_call: NA; j_call: TRBJ2-1
cdr3_aa: CASSLAPGEVNEQFF; cdr3_nt: TGTGCCAGCAGCTTAGCCCCGGGGGAAGTCAATGAGCAGTTCTTC; v_call: TRBV7-2; clone_size: many; d_call: NA; j_call: TRBJ2-1
cdr3_aa: CASSLTLPDEQFF; cdr3_nt: TGTGCCAGCAGCTTAACCCTCCCAGATGAGCAGTTCTTC; v_call: TRBV7-3; clone_size: few; d_call: NA; j_call: TRBJ2-1
cdr3_aa: CSARASVQETQYF; cdr3_nt: TGCAGTGCTAGAGCCTCGGTTCAAGAGACCCAGTACTTC; v_call: TRBV20-1; clone_size: many; d_call: NA; j_call: TRBJ2-5
cdr3_aa: CASSPWGGLGDTQYF; cdr3_nt: TGTGCCAGCAGCCCCTGGGGGGGGCTGGGAGATACGCAGTATTTT; v_call: TRBV11-2; clone_size: many; d_call: NA; j_call: TRBJ2-3
cdr3_aa: CSASPLAGLADTQYF; cdr3_nt: TGCAGTGCTAGCCCACTAGCGGGACTTGCAGATACGCAGTATTTT; v_call: TRBV20-1; clone_size: many; d_call: TRBD2; j_call: TRBJ2-3
cdr3_aa: CASSKNPEGNTEAFF; cdr3_nt: TGTGCCAGCAGCAAGAATCCGGAGGGGAACACTGAAGCTTTCTTT; v_call: TRBV9; clone_size: many; d_call: NA; j_call: TRBJ1-1
cdr3_aa: CASSLDRLISYEQYF; cdr3_nt: TGTGCCAGCAGCTTAGATCGGTTGATCTCCTACGAGCAGTACTTC; v_call: TRBV11-2; clone_size: many; d_call: NA; j_call: TRBJ2-7
cdr3_aa: CASSEAGVSNQPQHF; cdr3_nt: TGTGCCAGCAGTGAAGCGGGGGTTAGCAATCAGCCCCAGCATTTT; v_call: TRBV6-1; clone_size: many; d_call: NA; j_call: TRBJ1-5
cdr3_aa: CASSLIPGLEAYEQYF; cdr3_nt: TGTGCCAGCAGTTTGATACCGGGACTAGAAGCCTACGAGCAGTACTTC; v_call: TRBV27; clone_size: NA; d_call: TRBD2; j_call: TRBJ2-7
cdr3_aa: CSGLARNTDTQYF; cdr3_nt: TGCAGCGGACTAGCGAGAAACACAGATACGCAGTATTTT; v_call: TRBV29-1; clone_size: NA; d_call: TRBD2; j_call: TRBJ2-3
cdr3_aa: CASSPDRGRDEQFF; cdr3_nt: TGTGCCAGCAGTCCGGACAGGGGGCGCGATGAGCAGTTCTTC; v_call: TRBV2; clone_size: NA; d_call: TRBD1; j_call: TRBJ2-1
cdr3_aa: CASRGGSYEQYF; cdr3_nt: TGTGCCAGCAGAGGCGGCTCCTACGAGCAGTACTTC; v_call: TRBV6-1; clone_size: NA; d_call: NA; j_call: TRBJ2-7
cdr3_aa: CSAVGDRDLEQYF; cdr3_nt: TGCAGTGCTGTTGGGGACAGGGATCTCGAGCAGTACTTC; v_call: TRBV20-1; clone_size: NA; d_call: TRBD1; j_call: TRBJ2-7
cdr3_aa: CASSLLTSGTVTQYF; cdr3_nt: TGTGCCAGCAGCTTACTGACTAGCGGAACCGTTACGCAGTATTTT; v_call: TRBV7-9; clone_size: NA; d_call: TRBD2; j_call: TRBJ2-3